These 3 T cell receptor beta chains share one sample of origin, sequenced in a study of CD8 T cells in Susac syndrome (dated 2019 in TCRdb). Library preparation was by the immunoSEQ multiplex PCR assay. RNA was extracted with the RNeasy kit and about 0.5 to 1 ug was reverse transcribed using random hexamers. Using fastp trimming at Q25 and MiXCR clonotype assembly, TCRdb reanalyzed the public sequencing data and kept in-frame beta chains. Rows with a matching CDR3 protein are joined into one entry that keeps the most common DNA and genes. This sample comprises around 130,000 distinct CDR3 sequences, about 95% of them detected only once. Together, the top ten hold 0.25% to 0.3% of the sample. Sequenced: CD8+ T cells from PBMCs. The receptors derive from a human donor with Susac syndrome.

The chain links TRBV9 to TRBJ2-5, with a weak D call TRBD2 (6 bases). The germline V gene encodes CDR1 SGDLS and CDR2 YYNGEE. The V end was cut by 0 bases, the J end by 2 bases, with 11 bases between. There are 15 residues in the CDR3. This chain's CDR3 is CASSVAGGHQETQYF. In nucleotides, the CDR3 is TGTGCCAGCAGCGTAGCCGGGGGTCATCAAGAGACCCAGTACTTC.

The rearrangement uses TRBV27 and TRBJ1-5; D gene ambiguous. The CDR3 is 13 residues long. Trimming shortened V by 7 bases and J by 2 bases, and 9 bases separated the two germline ends. CDR1 MNHEY and CDR2 SMNVEV come from the germline V gene (reference sequence). The CDR3 region is CASTPGGNQPQHF. In DNA, the CDR3 is TGTGCCAGCACACCCGGCGGCAATCAGCCCCAGCATTTT.

V and J are TRBV27 and TRBJ1-5, with a weak D call TRBD1 (6 bases). Germline CDR1 reads MNHEY; CDR2 reads SMNVEV (reference sequence). V shed 3 bases and J shed 7 bases, with 13 bases lying between them. The CDR3 is 14 residues long. The CDR3 loop is CASSLYQGNQPQHF. CDR3 nucleotide sequence: TGTGCCAGCAGTTTGTACCAGGGGAACCAGCCCCAGCATTTT.